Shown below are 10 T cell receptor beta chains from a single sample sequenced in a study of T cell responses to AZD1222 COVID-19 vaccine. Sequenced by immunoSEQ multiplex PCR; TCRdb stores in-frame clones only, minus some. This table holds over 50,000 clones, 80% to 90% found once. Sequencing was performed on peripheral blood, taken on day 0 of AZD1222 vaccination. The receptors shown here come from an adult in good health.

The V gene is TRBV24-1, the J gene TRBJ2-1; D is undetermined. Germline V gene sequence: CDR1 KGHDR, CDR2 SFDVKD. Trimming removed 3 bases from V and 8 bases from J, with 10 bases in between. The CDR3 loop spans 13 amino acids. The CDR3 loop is CATSDPPRDEQFF. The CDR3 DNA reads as TGTGCCACCAGTGATCCCCCACGCGATGAGCAGTTCTTC.

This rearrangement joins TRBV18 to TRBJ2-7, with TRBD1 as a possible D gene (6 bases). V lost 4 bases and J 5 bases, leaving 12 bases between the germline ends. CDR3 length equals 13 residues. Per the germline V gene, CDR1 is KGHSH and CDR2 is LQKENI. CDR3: CASSLQGTDEQYF. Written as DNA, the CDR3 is TGTGCCAGCTCACTCCAGGGGACGGACGAGCAGTACTTC.

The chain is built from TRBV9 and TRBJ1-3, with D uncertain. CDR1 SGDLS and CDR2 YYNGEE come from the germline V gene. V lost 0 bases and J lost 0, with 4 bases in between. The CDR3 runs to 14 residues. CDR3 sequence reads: CASSVGRSGNTIYF. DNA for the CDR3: TGTGCCAGCAGCGTAGGTCGCTCTGGAAACACCATATATTTT. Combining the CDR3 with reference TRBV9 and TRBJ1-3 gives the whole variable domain DSGVTQTPKHLITATGQRVTLRCSPRSGDLSVYWYQQSLDQGLQFLIQYYNGEERAKGNILERFSAQQFPDLHSELNLSSLELGDSALYFCASSVGRSGNTIYFGEGSWLTVV.

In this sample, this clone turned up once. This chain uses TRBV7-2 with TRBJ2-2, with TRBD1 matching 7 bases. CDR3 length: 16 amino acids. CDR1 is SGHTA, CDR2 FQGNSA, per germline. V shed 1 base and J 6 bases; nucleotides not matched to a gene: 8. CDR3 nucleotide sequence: TGTGCCAGCAGCTTAGAGGGGGCATACTTCGCCGGGGAGCTGTTTTTT. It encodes CASSLEGAYFAGELFF.

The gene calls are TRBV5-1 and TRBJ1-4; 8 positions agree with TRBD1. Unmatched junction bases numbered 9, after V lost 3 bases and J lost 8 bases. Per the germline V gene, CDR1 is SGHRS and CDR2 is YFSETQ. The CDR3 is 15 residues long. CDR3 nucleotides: TGCGCCAGCAGCTCTCAGGGGGCGAGTCGAGAAAAACTGTTTTTT. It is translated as CASSSQGASREKLFF.

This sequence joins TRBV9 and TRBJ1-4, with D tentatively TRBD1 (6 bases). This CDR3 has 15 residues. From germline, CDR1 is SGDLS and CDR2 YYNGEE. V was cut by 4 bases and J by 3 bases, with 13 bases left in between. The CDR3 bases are TGTGCCAGCAGCCCTACAGGGAGGGCTAATGAAAAACTGTTTTTT. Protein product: CASSPTGRANEKLFF.

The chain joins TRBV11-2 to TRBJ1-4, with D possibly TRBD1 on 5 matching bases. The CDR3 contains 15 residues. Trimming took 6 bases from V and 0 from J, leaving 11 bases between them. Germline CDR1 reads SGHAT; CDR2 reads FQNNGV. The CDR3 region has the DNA TGTGCCAGCAGGGGGGGTCGTGCAACTAATGAAAAACTGTTTTTT. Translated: CASRGGRATNEKLFF.

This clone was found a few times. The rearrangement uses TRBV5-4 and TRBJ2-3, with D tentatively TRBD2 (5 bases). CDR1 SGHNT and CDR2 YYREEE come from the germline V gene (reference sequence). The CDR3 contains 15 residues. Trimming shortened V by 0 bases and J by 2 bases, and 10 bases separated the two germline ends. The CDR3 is CASSLGTGFTDTQYF. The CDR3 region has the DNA TGTGCCAGCAGCTTGGGAACGGGATTCACAGATACGCAGTATTTT.

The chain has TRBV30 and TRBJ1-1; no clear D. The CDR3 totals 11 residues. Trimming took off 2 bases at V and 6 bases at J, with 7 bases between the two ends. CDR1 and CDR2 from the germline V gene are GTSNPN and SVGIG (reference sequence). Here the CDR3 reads CAWSLGPEAFF. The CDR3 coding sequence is TGTGCCTGGAGTTTAGGGCCTGAAGCTTTCTTT.

The CDR3 reads CASSPLTGPNYGYTF. The CDR3 DNA is TGTGCCAGCAGCCCCTTGACAGGGCCGAACTATGGCTACACCTTC. This chain connects TRBV4-2 to TRBJ1-2; 7 positions agree with TRBD1. V lost 4 bases and J lost 2; bases outside the gene matches: 7. Germline V lookup: CDR1 LGHNA, CDR2 YNFKEQ. This CDR3 spans 15 amino acids.